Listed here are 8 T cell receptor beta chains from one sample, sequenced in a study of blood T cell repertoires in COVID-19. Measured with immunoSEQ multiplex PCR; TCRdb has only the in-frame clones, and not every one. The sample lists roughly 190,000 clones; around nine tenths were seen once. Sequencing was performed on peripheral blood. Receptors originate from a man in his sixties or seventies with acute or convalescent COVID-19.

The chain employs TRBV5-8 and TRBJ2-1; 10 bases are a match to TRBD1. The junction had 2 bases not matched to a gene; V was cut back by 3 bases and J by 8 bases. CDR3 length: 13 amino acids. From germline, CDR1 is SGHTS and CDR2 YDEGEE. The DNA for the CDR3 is TGTGCCAGCAGCTGGGACAGGGGACATGAGCAGTTCTTC. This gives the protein CASSWDRGHEQFF.

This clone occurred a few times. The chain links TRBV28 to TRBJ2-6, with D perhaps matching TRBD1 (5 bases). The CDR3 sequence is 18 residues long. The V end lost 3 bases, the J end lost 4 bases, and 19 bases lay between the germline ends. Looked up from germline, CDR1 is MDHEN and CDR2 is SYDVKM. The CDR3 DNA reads TGTGCCAGCAGTTTTATGGGGCGGTTCAGTTCGGGGGCCAACGTCCTGACTTTC. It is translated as CASSFMGRFSSGANVLTF.

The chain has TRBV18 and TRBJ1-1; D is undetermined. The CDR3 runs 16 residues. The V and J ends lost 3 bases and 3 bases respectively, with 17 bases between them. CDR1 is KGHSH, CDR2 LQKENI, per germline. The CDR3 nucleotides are TGTGCCAGCTCACCCTCGAGAGAGGCCGGGGACACTGAAGCTTTCTTT. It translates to CASSPSREAGDTEAFF.

The CDR3 protein is CASSRVRKGDTDTQYF. CDR3 nucleotide sequence: TGCGCCAGCAGCCGTGTGAGGAAGGGGGACACAGATACGCAGTATTTT. The V gene is TRBV5-1, the J gene TRBJ2-3; tentative D call: TRBD1 (6 bases). The germline V and J ends were trimmed by 4 bases and 2 bases, with 17 bases remaining between them. Germline V lookup: CDR1 SGHRS, CDR2 YFSETQ. The CDR3 has 16 residues.

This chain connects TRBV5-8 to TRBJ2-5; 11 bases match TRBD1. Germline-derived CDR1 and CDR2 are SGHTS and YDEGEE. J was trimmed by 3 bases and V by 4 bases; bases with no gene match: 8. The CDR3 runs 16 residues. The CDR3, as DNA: TGTGCCAGCAGCGTCGGACAGGGGGCTTTGGAAGAGACCCAGTACTTC. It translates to CASSVGQGALEETQYF. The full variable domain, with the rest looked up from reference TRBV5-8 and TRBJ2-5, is EAGVTQSPTHLIKTRGQQATLRCSPISGHTSVYWYQQALGLGLQFLLWYDEGEERNRGNFPPRFSGRQFPNYSSELNVNALELEDSALYLCASSVGQGALEETQYFGPGTRLLVL.

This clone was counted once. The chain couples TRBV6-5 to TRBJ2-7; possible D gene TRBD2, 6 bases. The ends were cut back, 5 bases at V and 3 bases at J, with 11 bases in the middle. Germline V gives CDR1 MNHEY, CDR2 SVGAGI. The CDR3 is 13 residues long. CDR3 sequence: CASSPGTHYEQYF. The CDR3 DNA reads TGTGCCAGCAGTCCCGGGACTCACTACGAGCAGTACTTC.

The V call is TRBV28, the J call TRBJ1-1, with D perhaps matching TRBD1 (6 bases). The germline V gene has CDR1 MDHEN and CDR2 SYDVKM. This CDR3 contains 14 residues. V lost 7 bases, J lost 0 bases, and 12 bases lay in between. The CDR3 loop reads CASIGQPLNTEAFF. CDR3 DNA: TGTGCCAGCATTGGACAGCCTTTGAACACTGAAGCTTTCTTT.

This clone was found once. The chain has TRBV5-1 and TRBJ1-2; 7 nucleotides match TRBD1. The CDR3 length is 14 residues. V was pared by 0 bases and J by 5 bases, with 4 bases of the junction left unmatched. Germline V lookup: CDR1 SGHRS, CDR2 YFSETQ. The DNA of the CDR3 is TGCGCCAGCAGCTTGGAGGGGGCGGTTTATGGCTACACCTTC. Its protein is CASSLEGAVYGYTF. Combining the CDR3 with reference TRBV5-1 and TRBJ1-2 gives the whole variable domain KAGVTQTPRYLIKTRGQQVTLSCSPISGHRSVSWYQQTPGQGLQFLFEYFSETQRNKGNFPGRFSGRQFSNSRSEMNVSTLELGDSALYLCASSLEGAVYGYTFGSGTRLTVV.